These 21 T cell receptor beta chains were sequenced from one sample in a study of cytomegalovirus exposure and HLA in healthy donors. The PCR used 60 Vbeta and 13 Jbeta primers. Only in-frame clones appear in the TCRdb table, and some are missing; sequencing was by immunoSEQ multiplex PCR. Of more than 95,000 clones detected, over 65% appear once; the ten largest clones hold under 2%. The specimen sequenced was PBMCs. The receptors come from a woman between 40 and 50 years old in good health and CMV-seronegative.

The chain carries TRBV15 and TRBJ2-3; 8 positions agree with TRBD1. This CDR3 region has 14 residues. V shed 3 bases and J 5 bases; nucleotides not matched to a gene: 4. Germline loops: CDR1 LNHNV, CDR2 YYDKDF (reference sequence). In nucleotides, the CDR3 is TGTGCCACCAGCAGCGGACAGGGACAAGATACGCAGTATTTT. Translation gives CATSSGQGQDTQYF.

The chain uses TRBV7-2 and TRBJ2-3; D is possibly TRBD1 (6 bases). Germline CDR1 is SGHTA and CDR2 is FQGNSA. The CDR3 totals 14 residues. Between the trimmed V and J ends, which lost 5 bases and 7 bases, there was a span of 16 bases. CDR3 protein: CASSLRRGSNTQYF. The CDR3 DNA is TGTGCCAGCAGCCTGCGCAGGGGTTCGAATACGCAGTATTTT. Complete variable domain (other parts from reference TRBV7-2 and TRBJ2-3): GAGVSQSPSNKVTEKGKDVELRCDPISGHTALYWYRQSLGQGLEFLIYFQGNSAPDKSGLPSDRFSAERTGGSVSTLTIQRTQQEDSAVYLCASSLRRGSNTQYFGPGTRLTVL.

The chain recombines TRBV5-1 with TRBJ2-3, with D possibly being TRBD1 (6 bases). V lost 7 bases and J 4 bases, leaving 16 bases between the germline ends. Looked up from germline, CDR1 is SGHRS and CDR2 is YFSETQ. This CDR3 is 14 amino acids long. The CDR3 DNA is TGCGCCAGCTCTAGGGGGATGGGGGCAGATACGCAGTATTTT. As protein: CASSRGMGADTQYF.

The chain couples TRBV7-2 to TRBJ1-1; the D is unclear. Trimming stripped 1 base from V and 5 bases from J, with 14 bases between. There are 15 residues in the CDR3. Germline V gene lookup returns CDR1 SGHTA and CDR2 FQGNSA. The CDR3 spells CASSLVGVRLTEAFF. In DNA, the CDR3 is TGTGCCAGCAGCTTAGTCGGGGTACGGTTAACTGAAGCTTTCTTT.

The J gene is TRBJ2-5, the V gene TRBV10-2; D not certain. The V gene lost 3 bases and the J gene lost 5 bases, with 16 bases spanning the gap. CDR3 length: 15 amino acids. Germline V gene data show CDR1 as WSHSY and CDR2 as SAAADI. CDR3 DNA: TGCGCCAGCAGTGACTATGCGTCGTGGGCCGAGACCCAGTACTTC. This encodes CASSDYASWAETQYF.

J is TRBJ2-1 and V is TRBV7-9; 7 bases line up with TRBD1. Germline assignment: CDR1 SEHNR and CDR2 FQNEAQ (reference sequence). The CDR3 runs 14 residues. V lost 4 bases, J lost 7 bases, and 7 bases stayed unmatched. The CDR3 nucleotides are TGTGCCAGCAGCTCCCGGGACAGATGGAATGAGCAGTTCTTC. This gives the protein CASSSRDRWNEQFF.

The CDR3 is CAPPGEGRVCTEAFF. CDR3 DNA: TGTGCCCCCCCTGGGGAAGGGCGGGTGTGCACTGAAGCTTTCTTT. The chain employs TRBV7-9 and TRBJ1-1; no definite D call. Germline V CDR1 and CDR2: SEHNR, FQNEAQ (reference sequence). This CDR3 comprises 15 residues. V lost 11 bases, J lost 4 bases, and 23 bases lay in between.

The chain joins TRBV9 to TRBJ2-7; the match to TRBD1 covers 7 bases. J was trimmed by 3 bases and V by 0 bases; bases with no gene match: 3. Germline V gene data show CDR1 as SGDLS and CDR2 as YYNGEE. The CDR3 sequence is 14 residues long. The CDR3 coding sequence is TGTGCCAGCAGCGTAGGGGACAGAGTCTACGAGCAGTACTTC. It codes for CASSVGDRVYEQYF.

The chain couples TRBV5-4 to TRBJ2-1; D is possibly TRBD2 (6 bases). Per germline, CDR1 SGHNT and CDR2 YYREEE (reference sequence). The germline V and J ends were trimmed by 2 bases and 10 bases, with 13 bases remaining between them. The length of the CDR3 is 13 residues. CDR3 bases: TGTGCCAGCAGCTTCTGGATGGCGGGAGAGCAGTTCTTC. It specifies CASSFWMAGEQFF.

DNA for the CDR3: TGTGCCAGTAGTCCTAGGACTAGCGGTCGAGAGCAGTACTTC. Encoded protein: CASSPRTSGREQYF. The chain joins TRBV19 to TRBJ2-7; TRBD2 matches 10 bases. Germline V lookup: CDR1 LNHDA, CDR2 SQIVND (reference sequence). This CDR3 contains 14 residues. Trimming at V came to 5 bases and at J to 7 bases, leaving 8 bases not matched to a gene.

This rearrangement joins TRBV2 to TRBJ2-5, with a possible D match to TRBD1 (5 bases). The CDR3 is 13 amino acids. Germline V gene lookup returns CDR1 SNHLY and CDR2 FYNNEI. The germline V and J ends were trimmed by 7 bases and 2 bases, with 11 bases remaining between them. CDR3 region: CASTRGIQETQYF. The DNA of the CDR3 is TGTGCCAGCACTAGGGGCATACAAGAGACCCAGTACTTC.

The V and J genes are TRBV19 and TRBJ2-1; a weak D match, TRBD2 (6 bases). Per germline, CDR1 LNHDA and CDR2 SQIVND (reference sequence). Trimming pared 1 base from V and 8 bases from J, leaving 18 bases between. The CDR3 extends over 16 amino acids. Written as DNA, the CDR3 is TGTGCCAGTAGTATAGTTGCGGGGCGGGCTTTCGATGAGCAGTTCTTC. Translation: CASSIVAGRAFDEQFF.

This clone was observed a handful of times. The V call is TRBV27, the J call TRBJ2-1, with 8 bases aligning to TRBD2. Germline V gene sequence: CDR1 MNHEY, CDR2 SMNVEV (reference sequence). The CDR3 loop spans 16 amino acids. The ends lost 5 bases at V and 1 base at J; junction bases unmatched: 7. CDR3 DNA: TGTGCCAGCAGTCCCAGCGGGAGTTGGTCCTACAATGAGCAGTTCTTC. Translating it yields CASSPSGSWSYNEQFF.

This chain uses TRBV11-2 with TRBJ1-1, with D hard to call. V was cut by 1 base and J by 2 bases, with 11 bases left in between. The CDR3 spans 15 residues. In germline, CDR1 is SGHAT, CDR2 FQNNGV. DNA for the CDR3: TGTGCCAGCAGCTTAGGTCCTGTCAGAAACACTGAAGCTTTCTTT. It yields the protein CASSLGPVRNTEAFF.

The chain combines TRBV28 with TRBJ2-5, with D maybe TRBD2 (5 bases). The J call is in doubt because the DNA end fits TRBJ2-7 better. This CDR3 spans 13 amino acids. CDR1 is MDHEN and CDR2 is SYDVKM in the germline V gene. The CDR3 DNA reads as TGTGCCAGCAGAGGGAGCTGGGTGGACGAGCAGTACTTC. Its protein is CASRGSWVDEQYF.

This clone was detected a few times. This rearrangement joins TRBV7-2 to TRBJ2-7, with D perhaps TRBD2 (5 bases). V lost 4 bases and J lost 6, with 7 bases in between. Germline V gene data show CDR1 as SGHTA and CDR2 as FQGNSA. The CDR3 covers 11 residues. CDR3: CASSSRGEQYF. DNA of the CDR3: TGTGCCAGCAGCTCCCGGGGCGAGCAGTACTTC.

The genes are TRBV27 and TRBJ2-1; TRBD1 matches at 7 bases. The CDR3 runs 15 residues. Trimming cost V 3 bases and J 3 bases; bases outside gene matches: 5. From germline, CDR1 is MNHEY and CDR2 SMNVEV (reference sequence). CDR3 in amino acids: CASSFGTEVYNEQFF. As DNA, the CDR3 is TGTGCCAGCAGTTTTGGGACAGAGGTCTACAATGAGCAGTTCTTC.

The chain carries TRBV18 and TRBJ2-1, with 7 bases fitting TRBD1. Germline V gene sequence: CDR1 KGHSH, CDR2 LQKENI. CDR3 length: 13 amino acids. V shed 6 bases, J shed 7 bases, and the junction held 6 bases outside the gene matches. CDR3 in amino acids: CASSYTTGNEQFF. The CDR3 DNA sequence: TGTGCCAGCTCCTACACGACAGGGAATGAGCAGTTCTTC.

V gene TRBV4-3 combines with J gene TRBJ1-2; D is ambiguous. V shed 3 bases and J shed 3 bases, with 8 bases lying between them. The CDR3 spans 13 residues. Per germline, CDR1 LGHNA and CDR2 YSLEER. The CDR3 bases are TGCGCCAGCAGCCAGAACAGTTACTATGGCTACACCTTC. Encoded protein: CASSQNSYYGYTF.

The V call is TRBV5-6, the J call TRBJ2-2; TRBD2 agrees at 7 bases. This CDR3 has 16 residues. Losses at the gene ends were 3 bases for V and 2 bases for J; bases not matched to a gene: 7. CDR1 and CDR2 (germline): SGHDT, YYEEEE. The CDR3 DNA follows: TGTGCCAGCAGCTCCCCCGCGGGAGATAACACCGGGGAGCTGTTTTTT. Protein product: CASSSPAGDNTGELFF.

The CDR3 reads CASRRTGTGELFF. The CDR3 nucleotides read TGTGCCAGTAGGCGGACAGGGACCGGGGAGCTGTTTTTT. The chain links TRBV19 to TRBJ2-2; 8 positions match TRBD1. Germline values: CDR1 LNHDA, CDR2 SQIVND (reference sequence). The CDR3 extends over 13 amino acids. Trimming at V came to 6 bases and at J to 5 bases, leaving 2 bases not matched to a gene.